The next 13 T cell receptor beta chains were all read from a single sample in a study of T-cell memory formation after mild COVID-19. TCRdb re-called the 5' RACE reads through MiXCR, storing one row per CDR3 protein. This table holds 540,000 or so distinct CDR3 sequences, just over 20% found once. The sequencing sample was made of PBMCs or a T cell subset sorted from them (not recorded which). All receptors come from an adult woman who had mild COVID-19 (a few samples of this study predate the infection). Cell type and time point are not known.

There are a few counts of this clonotype. This chain uses TRBV15 with TRBJ1-2; TRBD1 is a possible D gene (6 bases). The germline V gene has CDR1 LNHNV and CDR2 YYDKDF (reference sequence). V was trimmed by 0 bases and J by 5 bases, leaving 10 bases between them. This CDR3 is 14 amino acids long. As DNA, the CDR3 is TGTGCCACCAGCAGAGAAGGGGGGGCTTATGGCTACACCTTC. As protein: CATSREGGAYGYTF.

The chain carries TRBV9 and TRBJ2-7; D is perhaps TRBD1 (8 bases). Germline V gene sequence: CDR1 SGDLS, CDR2 YYNGEE. V dropped 2 bases and J dropped 3 bases, with 15 bases sitting between them. The CDR3 has 15 residues. The CDR3 spells CASSVGGTGNYEQYF. The CDR3 DNA sequence: TGTGCCAGCAGCGTGGGGGGGACAGGCAACTACGAGCAGTACTTC.

J is TRBJ2-5 and V is TRBV15, with D perhaps matching TRBD2 (6 bases). The CDR3 extends over 13 amino acids. V was pared by 6 bases and J by 4 bases, with 12 bases between. Germline CDR1 reads LNHNV; CDR2 reads YYDKDF (reference sequence). CDR3 loop: CATRAEGRETQYF. The DNA of the CDR3 is TGTGCCACCAGGGCGGAGGGCCGAGAGACCCAGTACTTC.

The CDR3 loop is CASSIASGVGYEQYF. CDR3 in DNA: TGTGCCAGCAGCATCGCCTCAGGGGTCGGCTACGAGCAGTACTTC. V gene TRBV9 combines with J gene TRBJ2-7, with D perhaps TRBD1 (6 bases). CDR3 size: 15 residues. CDR1 is SGDLS and CDR2 is YYNGEE in the germline V gene. The ends were cut back, 4 bases at V and 3 bases at J, with 17 bases in the middle.

The chain combines TRBV23-1 with TRBJ1-5; D may be TRBD1 (5 bases). TRBV23-1 is recorded as an ORF, its role being uncertain. Between the trimmed V and J ends, which lost 0 bases and 3 bases, there was a span of 21 bases. The length of the CDR3 is 19 residues. The CDR3 sequence: CASSQSWSGRGANNQPQHF. The CDR3 DNA is TGCGCCAGCAGTCAATCTTGGTCGGGGCGTGGGGCCAACAATCAGCCCCAGCATTTT.

The CDR3 region has the DNA TGTGCCAGCAGTTACTCGATCGGGGAGGGCCTCGACACCGGGGAGCTGTTTTTT. This codes for CASSYSIGEGLDTGELFF. V usage is TRBV6-6 and J usage is TRBJ2-2; 7 nucleotides align to TRBD2. Germline trimming cut 0 bases from V and 3 bases from J; bases unmatched to any gene: 10. Germline V gives CDR1 MNHNY, CDR2 SVGAGI (reference sequence). This CDR3 is 18 amino acids long.

J is TRBJ1-5 and V is TRBV12-3 or TRBV12-4, with D possibly TRBD1 on 5 matching bases. Trimming took 6 bases from V and 1 from J, leaving 10 bases between them. This CDR3 spans 14 amino acids. Written as DNA, the CDR3 is TGTGCCAGCAGGGACACTCTCAGCAATCAGCCCCAGCATTTT. Translation gives CASRDTLSNQPQHF.

The chain joins TRBV6-2 or TRBV6-3 to TRBJ2-1; 7 nucleotides line up with TRBD2. The CDR3 sequence is 15 residues long. Per the germline V gene, CDR1 is MNHEY and CDR2 is SVGEGT. The ends lost 8 bases at V and 8 bases at J; junction bases unmatched: 15. CDR3 nucleotide sequence: TGTGCCAGCTCCCCTGTGCGGGAGAATGACCATGAGCAGTTCTTC. Translating it yields CASSPVRENDHEQFF.

This clonotype was seen repeatedly, ten times or more. This rearrangement joins TRBV5-5 to TRBJ2-1; D possibly corresponds to TRBD2 (5 bases). Trimming removed 0 bases from V and 9 bases from J, with 16 bases in between. Germline V CDR1 and CDR2: SGHKS, YYEKEE (reference sequence). The CDR3 sequence is 15 residues long. The CDR3 is CASSLEVAGLREQFF. CDR3 DNA sequence: TGTGCCAGCAGCTTGGAAGTCGCCGGACTCCGTGAGCAGTTCTTC.

The chain uses TRBV4-3 and TRBJ2-1; TRBD2 matches at 9 bases. The CDR3 sequence is 20 residues long. CDR1 is LGHNA, CDR2 YSLEER, per germline. The V gene end was trimmed by 4 bases and the J gene end by 8 bases; junction bases not matched to a gene: 24. This CDR3 is CASSRNSGSHGGQRWDEQFF. For the CDR3, the DNA is TGCGCCAGCAGCCGAAATAGCGGGAGCCACGGCGGGCAGAGGTGGGATGAGCAGTTCTTC.

This chain links TRBV2 with TRBJ2-7; D is perhaps TRBD2 (6 bases). The V end lost 8 bases, the J end lost 6 bases, and 17 bases lay between the germline ends. CDR3 length: 13 residues. Germline loops: CDR1 SNHLY, CDR2 FYNNEI. CDR3 coding DNA: TGTGCCAGCGGTGTGGGAGGCGTTTCCGAGCAGTACTTC. Translated, it gives CASGVGGVSEQYF.

This clonotype has only a few counts. V usage is TRBV13 and J usage is TRBJ2-5, with D maybe TRBD2 (6 bases). The CDR3 runs to 15 residues. Trimming cost V 8 bases and J 1 base, with 17 bases left between them. Germline-derived CDR1 and CDR2 are PRHDT and FYEKMQ (reference sequence). Here the CDR3 DNA reads TGTGCCAGCGCGGCAATCGGGAGTCCCCAAGAGACCCAGTACTTC. Translation gives CASAAIGSPQETQYF.

This clonotype was detected only a few times. The chain is built from TRBV6-6 and TRBJ2-7, with D possibly matching TRBD2 (5 bases). V lost 5 bases and J lost 0, with 14 bases in between. The CDR3 loop spans 15 amino acids. Germline CDR1 is MNHNY and CDR2 is SVGAGI (reference sequence). The CDR3 region is CASSGGLGSSYEQYF. The DNA for the CDR3 is TGTGCCAGCAGTGGCGGGTTGGGAAGCTCCTACGAGCAGTACTTC.